A selection of T cell receptor beta chains follows, all from one sample in a study of cytomegalovirus exposure and HLA in healthy donors. Profiling relied on immunoSEQ multiplex PCR, and the TCRdb table lists in-frame clones only, not all of them. The table lists 150,000 to 190,000 clones, about 85% of them singletons. The sequencing sample was made of PBMCs. The receptors stem from a woman between 18 and 30 years old in good health and CMV-seronegative. The CDR3 runs from the conserved cysteine through the conserved F or W. D genes are given only for firm matches. Rows may omit the clone size; those that give it use once, few, many or a size class.

v_gene,j_gene,abundance,d_gene,CDR3aa,CDR3nt
TRBV15,TRBJ2-7,-,-,CATSRDPGVYEQYF,TGTGCCACCAGCAGAGACCCAGGGGTCTACGAGCAGTACTTC
TRBV2,TRBJ2-5,-,TRBD2,CASGEGRTVETQYF,TGTGCCAGCGGGGAGGGACGAACGGTGGAGACCCAGTACTTC
TRBV29-1,TRBJ2-1,-,-,CSVSGISYNEQFF,TGCAGCGTTTCGGGGATTTCCTACAATGAGCAGTTCTTC
TRBV19,TRBJ1-2,few,-,CASSHVNYGYTF,TGTGCCAGTAGTCATGTCAACTATGGCTACACCTTC
TRBV10-3,TRBJ2-7,few,-,CAIRSVAYEQYF,TGTGCCATCAGGTCGGTTGCCTACGAGCAGTACTTC
TRBV6-1,TRBJ2-7,-,-,CASTPTAEREQYF,TGTGCCAGCACCCCTACGGCTGAGCGGGAGCAGTACTTC
TRBV21-1,TRBJ1-2,-,-,CASSLEGRINYGYTF,TGTGCCAGCAGCCTAGAGGGCAGAATTAACTATGGCTACACCTTC
TRBV28,TRBJ2-7,-,TRBD2,CASSASGMASYEQYF,TGTGCCAGCAGTGCTAGCGGGATGGCCTCCTACGAGCAGTACTTC
TRBV28,TRBJ1-5,-,TRBD1,CASSLAGGHNQPQHF,TGTGCCAGCAGTTTAGCAGGGGGTCACAATCAGCCCCAGCATTTT
TRBV28,TRBJ1-1,-,TRBD1,CASSPPWGTGLNTEAFF,TGTGCCAGCAGTCCCCCATGGGGGACAGGGTTGAACACTGAAGCTTTCTTT
TRBV28,TRBJ1-5,-,TRBD1,CASSFFGTDDNQPQHF,TGTGCCAGCAGTTTTTTTGGGACAGATGACAATCAGCCCCAGCATTTT
TRBV7-8,TRBJ2-3,-,-,CASRTEWTVGGTQYF,TGTGCCAGCAGGACCGAATGGACGGTGGGGGGTACGCAGTATTTT
TRBV9,TRBJ1-2,-,TRBD1,CASSVGQGANGYTF,TGTGCCAGCAGCGTCGGACAGGGGGCGAACGGCTACACCTTC
TRBV2,TRBJ2-5,-,-,CASSMRAYQETQYF,TGTGCCAGCAGTATGCGGGCGTACCAAGAGACCCAGTACTTC
TRBV7-2,TRBJ2-1,-,-,CASRPLGGEYSREQFF,TGTGCCAGCAGACCCCTCGGAGGGGAGTATTCAAGGGAGCAGTTCTTC
TRBV6-5,TRBJ2-7,-,TRBD2,CASSRTSGTYEQYF,TGTGCCAGCAGTCGGACTAGCGGGACCTACGAGCAGTACTTC
TRBV4-1,TRBJ1-1,-,TRBD1,CASSQPGQGGTEAFF,TGCGCCAGCAGCCAGCCGGGACAGGGAGGCACTGAAGCTTTCTTT
TRBV6-5,TRBJ1-4,-,-,CASSWTHGANEKLFF,TGTGCCAGCAGTTGGACTCACGGGGCTAATGAAAAACTGTTTTTT
TRBV5-1,TRBJ2-1,-,TRBD1,CASSYDRGEQFF,TGCGCCAGCAGCTATGACAGGGGTGAGCAGTTCTTC
TRBV5-1,TRBJ2-7,few,TRBD1,CASSIGQGSYEQYF,TGCGCCAGCAGCATAGGACAGGGGAGCTACGAGCAGTACTTC
TRBV18,TRBJ1-2,-,-,CASSPASEDGYTF,TGTGCCAGCTCACCAGCCAGCGAGGATGGCTACACCTTC
TRBV28,TRBJ2-1,-,TRBD2,CASRGYGGGPPYNEQFF,TGTGCCAGCAGGGGATACGGCGGGGGGCCCCCTTACAATGAGCAGTTCTTC
TRBV15,TRBJ2-7,-,-,CATGAWADGEQYF,TGTGCCACCGGCGCATGGGCAGACGGCGAGCAGTACTTC
TRBV4-1,TRBJ1-5,-,-,CASSQQRDQPQHF,TGCGCCAGCAGCCAACAGCGTGATCAGCCCCAGCATTTT
TRBV5-4,TRBJ2-7,-,-,CASSEGAGREQYF,TGTGCCAGCAGCGAGGGGGCGGGACGGGAGCAGTACTTC
TRBV9,TRBJ2-7,-,-,CASSPGQRVNEQYF,TGTGCCAGCAGCCCCGGACAGAGGGTGAACGAGCAGTACTTC
TRBV28,TRBJ2-7,-,-,CASSLVPGPNEQYF,TGTGCCAGCAGTTTAGTCCCAGGGCCTAACGAGCAGTACTTC
TRBV27,TRBJ2-6,once,-,CASSLSPGSGANVLTF,TGTGCCAGCAGTTTATCCCCAGGCTCTGGGGCCAACGTCCTGACTTTC
TRBV12-5,TRBJ1-3,once,-,CASGLVGGGTIYF,TGTGCTAGTGGTTTGGTCGGGGGAGGCACCATATATTTT
TRBV6-6,TRBJ1-5,-,-,CASSPADYSNQPQHF,TGTGCCAGCAGCCCCGCAGATTATAGCAATCAGCCCCAGCATTTT
TRBV10-1,TRBJ1-3,once,TRBD1,CASRGTASGNTIYF,TGCGCCAGCAGGGGGACAGCCTCTGGAAACACCATATATTTT
TRBV6-6,TRBJ2-5,-,-,CASSGTPRETQYF,TGTGCCAGCAGTGGTACCCCGCGGGAGACCCAGTACTTC
TRBV5-1,TRBJ1-4,-,-,CASSPGRGLGGEKLFF,TGCGCCAGCAGCCCCGGGAGGGGCTTGGGTGGGGAAAAACTGTTTTTT
TRBV5-1,TRBJ1-2,-,TRBD1,CASSLAYWGQGFCGYTF,TGCGCCAGCAGCTTGGCTTACTGGGGACAGGGTTTTTGTGGCTACACCTTC
TRBV9,TRBJ2-7,once,TRBD2,CASSEGTSGRYEQYF,TGTGCCAGCAGCGAGGGGACTAGCGGGAGGTACGAGCAGTACTTC
TRBV19,TRBJ2-2,-,-,CASSIRGWDTGELFF,TGTGCCAGTAGTATACGGGGGTGGGACACCGGGGAGCTGTTTTTT
TRBV11-1,TRBJ2-7,-,TRBD2,CASSLGGGAYEQYF,TGTGCCAGCAGCTTAGGGGGGGGAGCCTACGAGCAGTACTTC
TRBV19,TRBJ1-1,-,-,CASSHREINTEAFF,TGTGCCAGTAGTCACAGGGAGATCAACACTGAAGCTTTCTTT
TRBV28,TRBJ2-7,-,-,CASSFTVTISYEQYF,TGTGCCAGCAGTTTTACTGTGACTATCTCCTACGAGCAGTACTTC
TRBV19,TRBJ2-7,-,-,CASSMDIETYEQYF,TGTGCCAGTAGTATGGACATAGAGACCTACGAGCAGTACTTC
TRBV7-3,TRBJ2-1,-,TRBD2,CASSPLAGDFYNEQFF,TGTGCCAGCAGCCCCCTAGCGGGAGACTTCTACAATGAGCAGTTCTTC